A selection of T cell receptor beta chains follows, all from one sample in a study of beta chain features in type 1 diabetes. Profiling relied on immunoSEQ multiplex PCR, and the TCRdb table lists in-frame clones only, not all of them. The data contain 620,000 or so clones, 15% of them seen just once; the ten biggest clones take up roughly 0.098%. The sequenced material came from naive CD4+ T cells from blood. The receptors were sampled from a man aged 18-30 years in good health. Both conserved end residues are part of each CDR3. A D gene is named only where the DNA matches it firmly. Expanded clones get a size class; other rows say once, few or many, or leave the size out.

j_call: TRBJ1-1
clone_size: NA
d_call: NA
v_call: TRBV27
cdr3_nt: TGTGCCAGCAGCCCTATCCCCGGAGGGACTGAAGCTTTCTTT
cdr3_aa: CASSPIPGGTEAFF

j_call: TRBJ1-2
clone_size: NA
d_call: NA
v_call: TRBV14
cdr3_nt: TGTGCCAGCAGCCAAGATCTCGACAGGCGAAACTATGGCTACACCTTC
cdr3_aa: CASSQDLDRRNYGYTF

j_call: TRBJ2-4
clone_size: NA
d_call: TRBD2
v_call: TRBV11-1
cdr3_nt: TGTGCCAGCAGCTCCCCGGGACTAGCGGGAATGAACATTCAGTACTTC
cdr3_aa: CASSSPGLAGMNIQYF

j_call: TRBJ1-2
clone_size: few
d_call: TRBD1
v_call: TRBV10-3
cdr3_nt: TGTGCCACCCTTCCGACAGGGGGCAATGGCTACACCTTC
cdr3_aa: CATLPTGGNGYTF

j_call: TRBJ2-3
clone_size: NA
d_call: NA
v_call: TRBV9
cdr3_nt: TGTGCCAGCAGCGTAGTGGGGACTAGCACAGATACGCAGTATTTT
cdr3_aa: CASSVVGTSTDTQYF

j_call: TRBJ1-2
clone_size: NA
d_call: NA
v_call: TRBV7-2
cdr3_nt: TGTGCCAGCAGCTCCGAACATACTTATGGCTACACCTTC
cdr3_aa: CASSSEHTYGYTF

j_call: TRBJ1-4
clone_size: NA
d_call: NA
v_call: TRBV19
cdr3_nt: TGTGCCAGTAGTGGCCAACGGGGTGAAAAACTGTTTTTT
cdr3_aa: CASSGQRGEKLFF

j_call: TRBJ2-4
clone_size: NA
d_call: TRBD1
v_call: TRBV28
cdr3_nt: TGTGCCAGCAGGGACAGGGCGGCCAAAAACATTCAGTACTTC
cdr3_aa: CASRDRAAKNIQYF

j_call: TRBJ1-3
clone_size: few
d_call: NA
v_call: TRBV7-2
cdr3_nt: TGTGCCAGCAGCTTAGTCAGGGCTGGAAACACCATATATTTT
cdr3_aa: CASSLVRAGNTIYF

j_call: TRBJ2-2
clone_size: few
d_call: NA
v_call: TRBV7-9
cdr3_nt: TGTGCCAGCACCGACCGTACGAACACCGGGGAGCTGTTTTTT
cdr3_aa: CASTDRTNTGELFF

j_call: TRBJ2-1
clone_size: few
d_call: NA
v_call: TRBV28
cdr3_nt: TGTGCCAGCACCATTGGGGGTCTCCGCAAGGAGCAGTTCTTC
cdr3_aa: CASTIGGLRKEQFF

j_call: TRBJ2-7
clone_size: NA
d_call: NA
v_call: TRBV20-1
cdr3_nt: TGCAGTGCTAGGCTGGGGAACGAGCAGTACTTC
cdr3_aa: CSARLGNEQYF

j_call: TRBJ2-7
clone_size: few
d_call: TRBD1
v_call: TRBV28
cdr3_nt: TGTGCCAGCAGTTTACCCGGGACAGGGGAACACGAGCAGTACTTC
cdr3_aa: CASSLPGTGEHEQYF

j_call: TRBJ2-7
clone_size: few
d_call: NA
v_call: TRBV7-8
cdr3_nt: TGTGCCAGCAGCTTAGGGGGAAGGGAGCAGTACTTC
cdr3_aa: CASSLGGREQYF

j_call: TRBJ2-1
clone_size: NA
d_call: NA
v_call: TRBV30
cdr3_nt: TGTGCCTGGAGTGTACCCCGTCGGGGAGCGAAGGGAAATGAGCAGTTCTTC
cdr3_aa: CAWSVPRRGAKGNEQFF

j_call: TRBJ2-3
clone_size: few
d_call: NA
v_call: TRBV7-9
cdr3_nt: TGTGCCAGCAGCTTACCCCCCTCTAGCACAGATACGCAGTATTTT
cdr3_aa: CASSLPPSSTDTQYF

j_call: TRBJ2-3
clone_size: NA
d_call: NA
v_call: TRBV4-1
cdr3_nt: TGCGCCAGCAGCCCCTCCGGACAGTTTGTCATGGATACGCAGTATTTT
cdr3_aa: CASSPSGQFVMDTQYF

j_call: TRBJ1-2
clone_size: NA
d_call: NA
v_call: TRBV15
cdr3_nt: TGTGCCACCAGCGGGGGGGCAGTCTATGGCTACACCTTC
cdr3_aa: CATSGGAVYGYTF

j_call: TRBJ2-7
clone_size: NA
d_call: NA
v_call: TRBV5-4
cdr3_nt: TGTGCCAGCAGCGAGAGTACTTACAGCTCCTACGAGCAGTACTTC
cdr3_aa: CASSESTYSSYEQYF

j_call: TRBJ2-7
clone_size: NA
d_call: TRBD1
v_call: TRBV5-4
cdr3_nt: TGTGCCAGCAGACGGGGACAGGGGTTGAGTGAGCAGTACTTC
cdr3_aa: CASRRGQGLSEQYF

j_call: TRBJ1-6
clone_size: few
d_call: TRBD1
v_call: TRBV7-2
cdr3_nt: TGTGCCAGCAGCCCGGGGGACAGGAGTAATTCACCCCTCCACTTT
cdr3_aa: CASSPGDRSNSPLHF

j_call: TRBJ1-2
clone_size: few
d_call: NA
v_call: TRBV18
cdr3_nt: TGTGCCAGCTCACCGCAGGCAGATAACTATGGCTACACCTTC
cdr3_aa: CASSPQADNYGYTF

j_call: TRBJ2-5
clone_size: few
d_call: TRBD1
v_call: TRBV4-2
cdr3_nt: TGTGCCAGCAGCCAAGTTTGGACAGGGGAAGAGACCCAGTACTTC
cdr3_aa: CASSQVWTGEETQYF

j_call: TRBJ1-4
clone_size: NA
d_call: NA
v_call: TRBV6-5
cdr3_nt: TGTGCCAGCAGTTACTCTTCGGCAGCGGCTAATGAAAAACTGTTTTTT
cdr3_aa: CASSYSSAAANEKLFF

j_call: TRBJ2-7
clone_size: few
d_call: NA
v_call: TRBV7-9
cdr3_nt: TGTGCCAGCAGCTTACATCGGAGCGACTCCGAGCAGTACTTC
cdr3_aa: CASSLHRSDSEQYF

j_call: TRBJ2-3
clone_size: NA
d_call: NA
v_call: TRBV10-3
cdr3_nt: TGTGCCATCAGTGATTGGACGGGAATCACAGATACGCAGTATTTT
cdr3_aa: CAISDWTGITDTQYF

j_call: TRBJ2-5
clone_size: NA
d_call: NA
v_call: TRBV4-3
cdr3_nt: TGCGCCAGCAGCCAAGTATGGAAACCCGGTAGACCAGGGGAGACCCAGTACTTC
cdr3_aa: CASSQVWKPGRPGETQYF

j_call: TRBJ2-7
clone_size: NA
d_call: TRBD2
v_call: TRBV19
cdr3_nt: TGTGCCAGTAGTTATACTAGCGGGACGTCCTACGAGCAGTACTTC
cdr3_aa: CASSYTSGTSYEQYF

j_call: TRBJ2-7
clone_size: few
d_call: TRBD1
v_call: TRBV12-5
cdr3_nt: TGTGCTAGTGGTTTGGTACTCGGACAGGAGCCCTACGAGCAGTACTTC
cdr3_aa: CASGLVLGQEPYEQYF